This T cell receptor (beta chain) appears in the sequencing data of a study of regulatory T cells. Study results and limitations: Hydrophobic residues at CDR3 positions 6 and 7 were enriched in conventional CD4+ T cells of CD3G-deficient patients.

The PCR used 52 TRBV and 13 TRBJ primers. The repertoire was sequenced with immunoSEQ multiplex PCR; TCRdb's copy has only in-frame clones and lacks some. The profile shows about 18,000 clones, 75% to 85% of them singletons. CDR1 is LNHDA, CDR2 SQIVND, per germline (reference sequence). This CDR3 contains 19 residues. After removal of 5 bases from V and 2 bases from J, the junction contained 10 bases not matched to a gene. Concerning this clone: Its antigen is undetermined.

This TCR was recovered from a person aged 25 to 39 with CD3G deficiency. The chain joins TRBV19 to TRBJ2-2; 14 bases match TRBD2. The specimen was conventional CD4+ T cells sorted from blood. CDR3 region: CASSPGLAGGRLNTGELFF. CDR3 DNA: TGTGCCAGTAGTCCCGGACTAGCGGGGGGCCGACTAAACACCGGGGAGCTGTTTTTT.